Below, one T cell receptor (beta chain) is given with its context. The antigen is undetermined. The data derive from a study of spatial heterogeneity in lung cancer. Study details: Sequences of the beta chain were consistently detected in greater numbers than alpha-chain sequences. In the raw reads, each unique TCR and UMI combination was present more than ten times on average.

Time point described: blood at routine non-recurrence follow-up after resection. Unsorted whole RNA from tumor, nontumor lung or frozen PBMC underwent sequencing. General study results and limits: Follow-up blood showed ubiquitous expanded tumor TCRs less than blood at resection did.

In TCRdb, the 5' RACE reads were re-called with MiXCR into one record per CDR3 protein. This sample carries 25,000 or so distinct CDR3 sequences, 5.5% to 7% of them seen once, and the ten largest clones take 20% to 25%. The clonotype comes from a male donor with early-stage non-small cell lung cancer. Sequencing used PBMCs, obtained at follow-up.

CDR3 bases: TGTGCCAGCAGCTATAGGCGGGGGTACCAAGAGACCCAGTACTTC. Its translation: CASSYRRGYQETQYF. The chain recombines TRBV12-3 or TRBV12-4 with TRBJ2-5; 7 bases map to TRBD2. Trimming cost V 6 bases and J 0 bases; bases outside gene matches: 7. This CDR3 is built from 15 residues.